The T cell receptor beta chain under discussion was sequenced for a study of OX40 agonist ivuxolimab in advanced cancers. For the wider study: Ivuxolimab, which targeted the costimulatory receptor OX40 (CD134), was an agonistic, fully human IgG2 monoclonal antibody. Partial responses occurred in three dose-escalation patients: two with cutaneous melanoma and one with hepatocellular carcinoma. In the dose-escalation cohort, 70% to 85% of patients were male, and the mean age was around 60 years with a range of roughly 23 to 79. Intravenous ivuxolimab was administered to patients every 2 weeks at six dose levels: 0.01, 0.1, 0.3, 1.5, 3 and 10 mg/kg. Among the 50 to 55 dose-escalation patients, around 19 had hepatocellular carcinoma, roughly 15 melanoma, 9 renal cell carcinoma and 9 head and neck cancer. Patients were allowed to have had prior anti-PD-1, anti-PD-L1 or anti-CTLA-4 therapy, and approximately 43% of the dose-escalation patients had previously received checkpoint inhibitors. The monotherapy dose-escalation portion (N = 52 patients) of the phase I ivuxolimab trial is reported in the paper. The point of sequencing TCRbeta in the periphery was to test whether ivuxolimab changed TCR sequence diversity and drove clonal T-cell expansion.

Measured from the cysteine to the phenylalanine, the CDR3 is 17 residues long. Only the CDR3 part of the read is kept: 51 bases, read in frame from the first base. For CDR1 and CDR2, the germline V gene lists LGHNA and YNFKEQ. V is clipped by 2 bases and J by 7 bases, and the sequence between their germline boundaries is 21 bases long. This clone was seen only a few times. Its binding antigen is unknown. It is likely a read error: a sequence one base away is far more abundant. Genomic DNA was extracted from sorted cells for sequencing of the TCRbeta CDR3 region. The immunoSEQ Assay was used for sequencing of TCRbeta CDR3 regions. What TCRdb holds here is the immuneACCESS table cut down to in-frame rearrangements. Part of the clones is not present; checked against another copy, under half of the missing clones reflect an unresolved V gene, and the others are unexplained. The sample includes approximately 11,000 clones, with 86% observed a single time. About 30% of the sample is held by the ten biggest clonotypes.

The trial excluded patients who had a history of autoimmune disease or were on systemic immunosuppression. Peripheral blood for TCR sequencing was collected from all dose cohorts at baseline, on cycle 4 day 1, and on cycle 7 day 1. The samples were taken from a phase I, first-in-human, multicenter, open-label dose-escalation trial of ivuxolimab. Adults with locally advanced or metastatic melanoma, renal cell carcinoma, hepatocellular carcinoma or head and neck squamous cell carcinoma were enrolled in the trial. Before TCR sequencing, CD4+ T cells and CD8+ T cells were sorted from peripheral blood as separate populations. General conclusions and limits of the study: On average, CD8+ T cells showed more expanded clones than CD4+ T cells after ivuxolimab. In the 0.1-3.0 mg/kg groups, partial responders had among the lowest normalized peripheral clonal expansion, particularly in CD8+ T cells. Low levels of normalized T-cell clonal expansion were also seen in some patients who did not respond. At doses of 0.1 to 3.0 mg/kg, clonal expansion of both CD4+ and CD8+ T cells in blood was seen between baseline and week 6. The antigen specificity of the clonally expanded peripheral T cells was not determined.

In this chain, TRBV4-2 is recombined with TRBJ2-1, with the D gene possibly TRBD1 or TRBD2, each one fitting 6 bases. The sample consisted of CD4+ or CD8+ T cells sorted from blood, taken in a trial of the OX40 agonist ivuxolimab. The sequence was obtained from an adult with an advanced solid tumor such as melanoma, head and neck, liver or kidney cancer. In nucleotides, the sequence is TGTGCCAGCAGCCAACTACCTGGGGGGACATTTGGTAATGAGCAGTTCTTC. This encodes CASSQLPGGTFGNEQFF.